This is a list of T cell receptor beta chains from one sample in a study of T cell repertoires in cytomegalovirus infection. Their antigens remain unidentified. Using its own MiXCR run on the reads, TCRdb lists one record per CDR3 protein. The sample contains approximately 910,000 distinct CDR3 sequences, 30% to 40% of which appear only once. Sequencing was performed on cultured CD8+ T cells from PBMCs, taken from culture after CMV antigen stimulation. These TCRs come from a human donor in good health (CMV status not recorded). Some clones in this sample may be carry-over from other donors' samples. CDR3s include the opening cysteine and the closing phenylalanine or tryptophan. The D gene is left open where the match is weak. Expanded clones are given a class, and other clones once, few, many or no size at all.

clone_size	v_call	j_call	d_call	cdr3_aa	cdr3_nt
few	TRBV11-2	TRBJ2-2	TRBD1	CASSLVTGNGELFF	TGTGCCAGCAGCTTAGTGACAGGGAACGGGGAGCTGTTTTTT
NA	TRBV7-9	TRBJ1-6	TRBD1	CASSIGQGDYNSPLHF	TGTGCCAGCAGCATCGGACAGGGGGACTATAATTCACCCCTCCACTTT
NA	TRBV7-6	TRBJ2-5	TRBD2	CASSPPRLAAIQETQYF	TGTGCCAGCAGCCCCCCCCGACTAGCGGCTATCCAAGAGACCCAGTACTTC
large	TRBV7-8	TRBJ2-4	TRBD2	CASSLAGGGGNIQYF	TGTGCCAGCAGCTTAGCAGGCGGGGGAGGGAACATTCAGTACTTC
NA	TRBV7-2	TRBJ2-2	TRBD2	CASSFGAGGEGFGELFF	TGTGCCAGCAGCTTCGGAGCGGGGGGTGAAGGTTTCGGGGAGCTGTTTTTT
few	TRBV12-3/TRBV12-4	TRBJ2-3	TRBD1	CASRGVNMDRGPDTQYF	TGTGCCAGCAGAGGGGTTAATATGGACAGGGGGCCGGATACGCAGTATTTT
once	TRBV27	TRBJ1-2	NA	CASGEGVRGYTF	TGTGCCAGCGGCGAAGGGGTTCGTGGCTACACCTTC
few	TRBV7-8	TRBJ1-1	NA	CASSSSEGMSFVNTEAFF	TGTGCCAGCAGCTCCTCCGAGGGGATGTCCTTCGTCAACACTGAAGCTTTCTTT
NA	TRBV27	TRBJ2-1	NA	CASSLAGFSYEQFF	TGTGCCAGCAGTTTAGCAGGGTTTAGCTATGAGCAGTTCTTC
NA	TRBV4-1	TRBJ1-5	NA	CASSQGRTLLHSNQPQHF	TGCGCCAGCAGCCAAGGACGGACCTTATTGCATAGCAATCAGCCCCAGCATTTT
NA	TRBV12-3/TRBV12-4	TRBJ1-1	TRBD1	CASSPPGQVNTEAFF	TGTGCCAGCAGTCCCCCGGGACAGGTGAACACTGAAGCTTTCTTT
few	TRBV6-2/TRBV6-3	TRBJ1-1	NA	CASSYFSYTEAFF	TGTGCCAGCAGTTACTTCTCTTACACTGAAGCTTTCTTT
NA	TRBV20-1	TRBJ2-1	TRBD2	CSASRTGSGGYNEQFF	TGCAGTGCTAGTAGGACCGGCAGCGGGGGATACAATGAGCAGTTCTTC
few	TRBV24-1	TRBJ1-1	NA	CATSDLVEADTEAFF	TGTGCCACCAGTGATTTGGTCGAGGCGGACACTGAAGCTTTCTTT
NA	TRBV28	TRBJ2-5	TRBD2	CATLAGGGETQYF	TGTGCCACCCTAGCGGGGGGCGGGGAGACCCAGTACTTC
few	TRBV4-2	TRBJ2-2	TRBD1	CASSQDLGQGIGELFF	TGTGCCAGCAGCCAAGATCTGGGACAGGGGATCGGGGAGCTGTTTTTT
NA	TRBV5-1	TRBJ2-2	TRBD1	CASSDEGQAYHTGELFF	TGCGCCAGCAGCGACGAAGGACAGGCCTATCACACCGGGGAGCTGTTTTTT
few	TRBV7-2	TRBJ1-5	TRBD1	CASSFSDRTHQPQHF	TGTGCCAGCAGCTTCTCGGACAGGACCCACCAGCCCCAGCATTTT
NA	TRBV3-1	TRBJ2-3	NA	CASSLLRAGGTDTQYF	TGTGCCAGCAGCCTCCTAAGGGCAGGGGGCACAGATACGCAGTATTTT
few	TRBV7-9	TRBJ2-5	NA	CASSLLRARETQYF	TGTGCCAGCAGCTTACTAAGGGCTAGGGAGACCCAGTACTTC
once	TRBV27	TRBJ2-1	NA	CASSQEYSYNEQFF	TGTGCCAGCAGTCAAGAATACTCCTACAATGAGCAGTTCTTC
NA	TRBV14	TRBJ2-7	NA	CASALLVSYEQYF	TGTGCCAGCGCGTTACTAGTCTCCTACGAGCAGTACTTC
NA	TRBV2	TRBJ1-1	TRBD1	CASPLGRSSGGISEAFF	TGTGCCAGCCCTCTCGGCAGATCCTCAGGGGGCATTTCTGAAGCTTTCTTT